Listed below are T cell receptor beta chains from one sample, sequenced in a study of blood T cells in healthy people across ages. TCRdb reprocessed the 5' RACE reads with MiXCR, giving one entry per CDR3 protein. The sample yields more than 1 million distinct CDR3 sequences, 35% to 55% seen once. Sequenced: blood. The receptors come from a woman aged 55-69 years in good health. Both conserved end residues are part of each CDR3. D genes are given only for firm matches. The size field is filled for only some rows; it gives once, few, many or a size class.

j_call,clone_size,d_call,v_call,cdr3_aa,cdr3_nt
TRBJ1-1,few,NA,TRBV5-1,CASSLGLGVNTEAFF,TGCGCCAGCAGCCTCGGGCTAGGGGTGAACACTGAAGCTTTCTTT
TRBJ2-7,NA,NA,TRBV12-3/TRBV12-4,CASSPGLREQYF,TGTGCCAGCAGCCCGGGCCTTCGGGAGCAGTACTTC
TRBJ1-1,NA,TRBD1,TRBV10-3,CAISDQGEMNTETFF,TGTGCCATCAGTGACCAGGGGGAGATGAACACTGAAACTTTCTTT
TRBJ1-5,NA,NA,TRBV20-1,CSAPVGASNQPQHF,TGCAGTGCGCCTGTAGGGGCCTCCAATCAGCCCCAGCATTTT
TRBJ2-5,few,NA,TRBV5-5,CASSLASGVRQETQYF,TGTGCCAGCAGCTTGGCTTCAGGGGTACGACAAGAGACCCAGTACTTC
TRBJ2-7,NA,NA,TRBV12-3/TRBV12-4,CASRRENEGYEQYF,TGTGCCAGCCGGCGAGAAAACGAGGGATACGAGCAGTACTTC
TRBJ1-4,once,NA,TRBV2,CASRPIGTNEKLFF,TGTGCCAGCAGACCCATTGGAACTAATGAAAAACTGTTTTTT
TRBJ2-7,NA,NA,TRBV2,CASTPDRRYYEQYF,TGTGCCAGCACCCCAGACAGGAGATATTACGAGCAGTACTTC
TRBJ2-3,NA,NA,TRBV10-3,CAIGGGSRADTQYF,TGTGCCATCGGGGGCGGGAGTCGGGCAGATACGCAGTATTTT
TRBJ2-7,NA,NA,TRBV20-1,CSARVGGNEQYF,TGCAGTGCTAGGGTTGGAGGGAACGAGCAGTACTTC